This TCR beta chain is drawn from a study of shared clonotypes between healthy human individuals. Findings and caveats of the study: Clonotypes which were not shared had lower generation probabilities than clonotypes that all four donors shared. Collection of samples was limited to blood; tissue repertoires likely differ. A few donors shared roughly 5% of their naive CD4 clonotypes.

On this clone itself: Its target is not known.

Germline CDR1 ENHRY, CDR2 SYGVKD. The CDR3 sequence is 13 residues long. Germline trimming cut 9 bases from V and 2 bases from J; bases unmatched to any gene: 5. Every subset had its genomic DNA shared out evenly among several immunoSEQ plates. Measured with immunoSEQ multiplex PCR; TCRdb has only the in-frame clones, and not every one. The data contain a few million clones, 85% to 95% of them singletons. The sample taken for sequencing was naive CD4+ T cells from PBMCs. Subset defined: CD45RA+ positively selected. This rearrangement joins TRBV10-3 to TRBJ1-2; TRBD1 matches at 8 bases. The clonotype comes from a young man in good health. Some clones in this sample may be carry-over from other donors' samples. The CDR3 loop is CAITDRVNYGYTF. Written as DNA, the CDR3 is TGTGCCATAACGGACAGGGTCAACTATGGCTACACCTTC.